This T cell receptor beta chain was recorded in a study of T cell responses to AZD1222 COVID-19 vaccine. Study summary: Investigators merged groups given second doses at roughly 4 or roughly 12 weeks. Study conclusions and caveats: Among vaccine-associated CD4 TCRs, coverage spanned spike, with dominance at 160-218 and 743-854.

Germline V gene lookup returns CDR1 GTSNPN and CDR2 SVGIG (reference sequence). The junction had 4 bases not matched to a gene; V was cut back by 1 base and J by 8 bases. This CDR3 has 13 amino acids. Generated by immunoSEQ multiplex PCR, the TCRdb table keeps only in-frame clones and is missing some. In the table there are more than 95,000 clones, approximately 93% of which are singletons. For this clone: Its antigen is still unknown.

The sequence came from an adult in good health. This sample comprised peripheral blood, obtained on day 0 of AZD1222 vaccination. V and J are TRBV30 and TRBJ1-4; TRBD1 aligns across 7 bases. The CDR3 here is CAWSGQGREKLFF. In DNA, the CDR3 is TGTGCCTGGAGTGGACAGGGTAGGGAAAAACTGTTTTTT.